Listed here are 3 T cell receptor beta chains from one sample, sequenced in a study of blood T cell repertoires in COVID-19. Clones were sequenced by immunoSEQ multiplex PCR, and TCRdb holds only the in-frame ones, with some missing. The repertoire includes hundreds of thousands of clones, 70% to 90% of them detected once, and around 4% sits in the top ten. The sample comprised PBMCs or T cells enriched from blood (not recorded which). The receptors stem from a man between 25 and 39 years old with acute COVID-19.

This clone occurred a few times. Here the CDR3 DNA reads TGTGCCAGCAGCTTAGAGGGACAGGGCAGAAACACCATATATTTT. This translates into CASSLEGQGRNTIYF. This chain joins TRBV11-2 and TRBJ1-3; TRBD1 matches 9 bases. Germline V gives CDR1 SGHAT, CDR2 FQNNGV. The CDR3 runs to 15 residues. The V segment lost 0 bases and the J segment 5 bases; nucleotides outside the gene matches: 2.

The chain links TRBV6-5 to TRBJ2-1; TRBD2 might be the D (6 bases). Trimming took 5 bases from V and 1 from J, leaving 9 bases between them. Germline V CDR1 and CDR2: MNHEY, SVGAGI. The CDR3 totals 14 residues. The CDR3 bases are TGTGCCAGCAGTATTCGGGAGTCCTACAATGAGCAGTTCTTC. It codes for CASSIRESYNEQFF.

The V and J genes are TRBV27 and TRBJ1-1; TRBD1 matches at 7 bases. CDR3 length equals 15 residues. V lost 5 bases and J lost 0; bases outside the gene matches: 6. Per the germline V gene, CDR1 is MNHEY and CDR2 is SMNVEV (reference sequence). The CDR3 DNA is TGTGCCAGCAGTCCCGGGACAGCCATGAACACTGAAGCTTTCTTT. Translating gives CASSPGTAMNTEAFF.